A selection of T cell receptor beta chains follows, all from one sample in a study of radiotherapy plus CTLA-4 blockade in lung cancer. TCRdb's table, derived via immunoSEQ multiplex PCR, lists solely in-frame clones and lacks some. The sample has about 73,000 clones, roughly 84% seen once. Sequenced material: peripheral blood, taken from a patient treated with radiotherapy plus ipilimumab. All receptors come from a human donor with non-small cell lung cancer that progressed on radiotherapy plus ipilimumab. Both conserved end residues are part of each CDR3. A D gene is named only where the DNA matches it firmly. For some rows the clone size is stated as once, few or many, or as a class when expanded; others skip it.

j_call d_call clone_size v_call cdr3_nt cdr3_aa
TRBJ2-2 TRBD1 - TRBV6-5 TGTGCCAGCAGAAACGGACAGGGCTTCGCCGGGGAGCTGTTTTTT CASRNGQGFAGELFF
TRBJ2-1 - - TRBV10-1 TGCGCCAGCAGTGAGATTCTCGGGCAGCCAGAGGTCTTC CASSEILGQPEVF
TRBJ1-5 - once TRBV2 TGTGCCAGCAGGACGGACAGCCGAGATCAGCCCCAGCATTTT CASRTDSRDQPQHF
TRBJ2-3 TRBD2 - TRBV28 TGTGCCAGCAGTCCTCGGCCCGGGACTACCGATACGCAGTATTTT CASSPRPGTTDTQYF
TRBJ2-3 - - TRBV5-1 TGCGCCAGCAGCTTGGCAGATACGCAGTATTTT CASSLADTQYF
TRBJ2-5 - few TRBV7-2 TGTGCCAGCAGCCGGGGTCTCCAGCGGGAAGAGACCCAGTACTTC CASSRGLQREETQYF
TRBJ2-7 TRBD2 - TRBV28 TGTGCCAGCAGTTTTCCTAGCGGAGGCTCCTACGAGCAGTACTTC CASSFPSGGSYEQYF
TRBJ2-7 - - TRBV5-1 TGCGCCAGCAGCTTGGATGGCGGCGGCGCCTACGAGCAGTACTTC CASSLDGGGAYEQYF
TRBJ2-7 TRBD2 - TRBV5-1 TGCGCCAGCAGCTTAACTAGCGGGAGTTACTACGAGCAGTACTTC CASSLTSGSYYEQYF
TRBJ2-3 TRBD2 - TRBV25-1 TGTGCCAGCAGTGTAACTAGCGGACTCACAGATACGCAGTATTTT CASSVTSGLTDTQYF
TRBJ1-4 TRBD1 - TRBV20-1 TGCAGTGCCGGACGGGACAGGCTGTTTTTT CSAGRDRLFF
TRBJ1-5 - - TRBV28 TGTGCCAGCAGTCGTACAGGGATGGGCAATCAGCCCCAGCATTTT CASSRTGMGNQPQHF
TRBJ1-5 - - TRBV7-2 TGTGCCAGCAGCCCCCTCGGGGCTTTCGGACAGCCCCAGCATTTT CASSPLGAFGQPQHF
TRBJ2-1 TRBD2 - TRBV19 TGTGCCAGTACCGGACTAGCGGGACCCTCAATCTACAATGAGCAGTTCTTC CASTGLAGPSIYNEQFF
TRBJ1-3 - once TRBV25-1 TGTGCCAGCAGTGAAACAGGAGGGGGAAACACCATATATTTT CASSETGGGNTIYF
TRBJ2-2 - - TRBV27 TGTGCCAGCAGTCATACCGGGGAGCTGTTTTTT CASSHTGELFF
TRBJ1-5 - - TRBV15 TGTGCCACCAGCAGAGTTGGGGGGCCCCAGCATTTT CATSRVGGPQHF
TRBJ2-7 - - TRBV4-2 TGTGCCAGCAGCCCACGCGGGTCGGGGACCTCCTACGAGCAGTACTTC CASSPRGSGTSYEQYF
TRBJ2-1 - - TRBV6-1 TGTGCCAGCAGTGAAACAGGGGGGGATTACAATGAGCAGTTCTTC CASSETGGDYNEQFF
TRBJ2-3 - once TRBV5-6 TGTGCCAGCAGCTTCGGGTCGTGGCAGTATTTT CASSFGSWQYF
TRBJ1-2 TRBD1 - TRBV7-6 TGTGCCAGCAGCTCTAGACAGGGGATAAACTATGGCTACACCTTC CASSSRQGINYGYTF
TRBJ1-1 - - TRBV20-1 TGCAGTGCTAGAGATGAGATAGCTTTCTTT CSARDEIAFF
TRBJ1-2 TRBD1 - TRBV6-6 TGTGCCAGCGGACCGGGACAGGGTTTTGGCTACACCTTC CASGPGQGFGYTF
TRBJ2-1 - - TRBV9 TGTGCCAGCAGCGTAGGAGTATTGGGGGAAACCTTAACCACCTACAATGAGCAGTTCTTC CASSVGVLGETLTTYNEQFF
TRBJ1-1 - - TRBV19 TGTGCCAGTAGTATAGAGGGACTTCCCGGGACTGAAGCTTTCTTT CASSIEGLPGTEAFF
TRBJ1-1 TRBD1 - TRBV7-3 TGTGCCAGCAGCACCCAGGGCAGGGGGTCTGAAGCTTTCTTT CASSTQGRGSEAFF
TRBJ1-1 - once TRBV10-2 TGCGCCAGCAGTGATTACGGTTATACTGAAGCTTTCTTT CASSDYGYTEAFF
TRBJ2-4 TRBD1 - TRBV2 TGTGCCAGCAGTGAAGCAGGACAGGGGGTAGCCAAAAACATTCAGTACTTC CASSEAGQGVAKNIQYF
TRBJ1-2 - once TRBV6-5 TGTGCCAGCAGTTACCCCCGGGGGGGGCAGGTCTATGGCTACACCTTC CASSYPRGGQVYGYTF
TRBJ1-2 TRBD1 - TRBV29-1 TGCAGCGTCGCAGGGGGGCCCTATGGCTACACCTTC CSVAGGPYGYTF
TRBJ1-1 - few TRBV28 TGTGCCAGCAGTTTCGTGAAAACAGGGCCGGCCACTGAAGCTTTCTTT CASSFVKTGPATEAFF
TRBJ2-1 - once TRBV7-3 TGTGCCAGCAGCTTAATCCCCGCGCAGGTCAATGAGCAGTTCTTC CASSLIPAQVNEQFF
TRBJ1-1 TRBD1 - TRBV28 TGTGCCAGCAGACCTACTACAGGGGCCGGGAACACTGAAGCTTTCTTT CASRPTTGAGNTEAFF
TRBJ1-1 - - TRBV6-1 TGTGCCAGCATGAAGGATCGGGATATGAACACTGAAGCTTTCTTT CASMKDRDMNTEAFF
TRBJ2-7 TRBD2 - TRBV5-1 TGCGCCAGCAGCTTGTTGGGGCCTAGCGGGACTTACGAGCAGTACTTC CASSLLGPSGTYEQYF
TRBJ2-1 - - TRBV9 TGTGCCAGCAGCGTCGGGACAAACTACAATGAGCAGTTCTTC CASSVGTNYNEQFF
TRBJ1-2 - - TRBV6-1 TGTGCCAGCAGTGTTGGGGGGGCGGGCGGCTACACCTTC CASSVGGAGGYTF
TRBJ2-2 TRBD2 - TRBV2 TGTGCCAGCTCCCTTTTAGGGACTAGCGGGAACACCGGGGAGCTGTTTTTT CASSLLGTSGNTGELFF
TRBJ1-4 - - TRBV9 TGTGCCAGCAGCGATGCCAGGGCGGGGCAGGAAAAACTGTTTTTT CASSDARAGQEKLFF
TRBJ1-5 - once TRBV12-2 TGTGCAAGTCGCACCAGGGTAATGAGCAATCAGCCCCAGCATTTT CASRTRVMSNQPQHF
TRBJ2-7 TRBD1 - TRBV2 TGTGCCAGCAGTCCTGACAGGGGGGACGAGCAGTACTTC CASSPDRGDEQYF
TRBJ2-1 - few TRBV9 TGTGCCAGCAGCGTAGACCCCCCGGAGGACGCGGAGCAGTTCTTC CASSVDPPEDAEQFF
TRBJ1-4 - - TRBV6-6 TGTGCCAGCAAACGGGGCCGTAGTGAAAAACTGTTTTTT CASKRGRSEKLFF
TRBJ1-2 - - TRBV4-1 TGCGCCAGCAGCCAAGAAAAAATAGGGAGGAGCGGCTACACCTTC CASSQEKIGRSGYTF
TRBJ2-1 - - TRBV11-3 TGTGCCAGCAGCTCCGCCCTGGGGGGAGCGGTGGATGAGCAGTTCTTC CASSSALGGAVDEQFF
TRBJ2-3 - - TRBV7-8 TGTGCCAGCAGCCATAAGCGGATGTCCACAGATACGCAGTATTTT CASSHKRMSTDTQYF
TRBJ2-7 - - TRBV6-5 TGTGCCAGCAGGGGACGCCGGGCTCTTGGTGAGCAGTACTTC CASRGRRALGEQYF
TRBJ2-4 - - TRBV6-5 TGTGCCAGCAGTTACTCGTACGAAGCCAAAAACATTCAGTACTTC CASSYSYEAKNIQYF
TRBJ2-1 - - TRBV5-1 TGCGCCAGCACCGCGAGCGGGTCTGGTTTTTCCTACAATGAGCAGTTCTTC CASTASGSGFSYNEQFF
TRBJ2-1 TRBD2 - TRBV2 TGTGCCAGCAGTGAATCGGGGAGGGCGCACAATGAGCAGTTCTTC CASSESGRAHNEQFF
TRBJ2-1 - few TRBV7-3 TGTGCCAAGACCCCCGATGAGCAGTTCTTC CAKTPDEQFF
TRBJ2-2 - - TRBV25-1 TGTGCCAGCAGTCTACAGGCCGGGGAGCTGTTTTTT CASSLQAGELFF
TRBJ2-7 - - TRBV4-1 TGCGCCAGCAGCCAAGGACTATCCTACGAGCAGTACTTC CASSQGLSYEQYF
TRBJ2-4 - few TRBV19 TGTGCCAGTAGTATGGGGTTAGCCAAAAACATTCAGTACTTC CASSMGLAKNIQYF
TRBJ2-1 TRBD2 - TRBV19 TGTGCCAGTAGTATAGTCGCTAGCGGGAGCTCCTACAATGAGCAGTTCTTC CASSIVASGSSYNEQFF